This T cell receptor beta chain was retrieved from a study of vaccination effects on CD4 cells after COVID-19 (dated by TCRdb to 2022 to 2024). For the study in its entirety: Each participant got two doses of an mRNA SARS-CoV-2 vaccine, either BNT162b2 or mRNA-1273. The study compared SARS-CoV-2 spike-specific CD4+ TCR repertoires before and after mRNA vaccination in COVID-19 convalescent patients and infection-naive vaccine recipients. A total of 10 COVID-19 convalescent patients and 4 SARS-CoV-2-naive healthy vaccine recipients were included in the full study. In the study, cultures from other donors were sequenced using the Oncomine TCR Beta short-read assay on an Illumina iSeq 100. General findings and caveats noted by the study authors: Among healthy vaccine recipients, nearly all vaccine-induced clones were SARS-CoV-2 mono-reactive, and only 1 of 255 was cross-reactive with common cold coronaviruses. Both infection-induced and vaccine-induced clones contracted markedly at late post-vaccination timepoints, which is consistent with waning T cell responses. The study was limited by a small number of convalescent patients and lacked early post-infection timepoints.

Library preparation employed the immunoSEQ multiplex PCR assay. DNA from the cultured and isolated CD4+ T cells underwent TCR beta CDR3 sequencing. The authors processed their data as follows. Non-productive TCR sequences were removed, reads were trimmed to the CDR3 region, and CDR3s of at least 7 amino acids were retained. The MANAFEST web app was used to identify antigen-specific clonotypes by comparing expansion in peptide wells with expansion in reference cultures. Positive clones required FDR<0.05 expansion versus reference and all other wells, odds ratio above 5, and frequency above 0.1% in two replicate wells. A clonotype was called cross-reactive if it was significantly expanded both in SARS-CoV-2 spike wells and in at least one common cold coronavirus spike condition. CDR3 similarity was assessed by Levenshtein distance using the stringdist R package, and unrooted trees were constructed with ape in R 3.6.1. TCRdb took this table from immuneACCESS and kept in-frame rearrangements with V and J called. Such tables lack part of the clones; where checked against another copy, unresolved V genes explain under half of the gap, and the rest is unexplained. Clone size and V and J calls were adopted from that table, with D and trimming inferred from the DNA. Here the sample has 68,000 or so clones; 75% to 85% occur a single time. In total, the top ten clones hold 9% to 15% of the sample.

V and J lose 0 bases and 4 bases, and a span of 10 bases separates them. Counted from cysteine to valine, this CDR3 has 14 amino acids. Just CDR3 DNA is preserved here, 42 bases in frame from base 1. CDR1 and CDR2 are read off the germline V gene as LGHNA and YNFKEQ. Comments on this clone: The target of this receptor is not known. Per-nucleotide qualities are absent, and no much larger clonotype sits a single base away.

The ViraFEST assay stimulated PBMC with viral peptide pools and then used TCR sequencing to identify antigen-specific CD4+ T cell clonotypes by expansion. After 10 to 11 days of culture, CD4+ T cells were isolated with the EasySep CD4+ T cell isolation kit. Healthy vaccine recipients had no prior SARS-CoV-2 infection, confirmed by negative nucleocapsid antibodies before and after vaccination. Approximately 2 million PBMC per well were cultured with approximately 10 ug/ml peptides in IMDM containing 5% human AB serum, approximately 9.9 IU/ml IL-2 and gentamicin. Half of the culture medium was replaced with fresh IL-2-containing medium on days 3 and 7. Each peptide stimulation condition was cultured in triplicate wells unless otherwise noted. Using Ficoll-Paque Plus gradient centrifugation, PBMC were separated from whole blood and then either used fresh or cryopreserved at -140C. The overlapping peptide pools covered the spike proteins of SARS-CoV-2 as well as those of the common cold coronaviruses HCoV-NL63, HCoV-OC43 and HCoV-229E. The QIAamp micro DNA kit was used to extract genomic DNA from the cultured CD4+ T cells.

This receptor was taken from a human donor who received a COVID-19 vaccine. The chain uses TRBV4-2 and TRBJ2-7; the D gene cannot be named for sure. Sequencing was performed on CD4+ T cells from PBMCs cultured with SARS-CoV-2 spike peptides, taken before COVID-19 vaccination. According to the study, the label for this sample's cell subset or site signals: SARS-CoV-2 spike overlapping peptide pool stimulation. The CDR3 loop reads CASSQDWVGYEQYV. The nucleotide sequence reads TGTGCCAGCAGCCAAGATTGGGTAGGGTACGAGCAGTACGTC.